This T cell receptor beta chain was captured by sequencing in a study of cytomegalovirus exposure and HLA in healthy donors. At the level of the study: As an earlier analysis found, about 190 million T cells yielded approximately 100 million unique TCR beta sequences.

Comments on this clone: The antigen is not known.

Study-wide results and limits: Sequencing had likely introduced a cluster of highly shared sequence variants as an artifact.

The CDR3 totals 13 residues. V lost 5 bases, J lost 4 bases, and 11 bases lay in between. The germline V gene encodes CDR1 LNHDA and CDR2 SQIVND (reference sequence). Use of 60 Vbeta and 13 Jbeta primers characterized the PCR. Generated by immunoSEQ multiplex PCR, the TCRdb table keeps only in-frame clones and is missing some. The table has 130,000 or so clones, 80% seen once; the top ten hold around 2.2%. V usage is TRBV19 and J usage is TRBJ1-1; no reliable D call. Input material: PBMCs. The sequence derives from a man under 40 in good health and CMV-seronegative. The DNA of the CDR3 is TGTGCCAGTAGTCGCGGTCGGGGCACTGAAGCTTTCTTT. Translating gives CASSRGRGTEAFF.